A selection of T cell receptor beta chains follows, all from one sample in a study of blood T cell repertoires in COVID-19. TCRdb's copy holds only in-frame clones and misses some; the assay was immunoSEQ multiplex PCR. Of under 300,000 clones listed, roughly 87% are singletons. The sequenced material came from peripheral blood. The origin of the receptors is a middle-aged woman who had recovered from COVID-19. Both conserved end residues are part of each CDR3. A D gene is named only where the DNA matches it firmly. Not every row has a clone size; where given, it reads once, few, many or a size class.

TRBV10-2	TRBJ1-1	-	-	TGCGCCAGCAGTGAGGGGGGGGATAGAATCACTGAAGCTTTCTTT	CASSEGGDRITEAFF
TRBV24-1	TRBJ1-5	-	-	TGTGCCACCAGTGATCCTGGACAGCCAAGCAATCAGCCCCAGCATTTT	CATSDPGQPSNQPQHF
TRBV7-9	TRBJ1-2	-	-	TGTGCCAGCAGTCCGGGACAAACCTATGGCTACACCTTC	CASSPGQTYGYTF
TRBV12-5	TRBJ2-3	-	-	TGTGCTAGTGTATCCGGGACATATACAGATACGCAGTATTTT	CASVSGTYTDTQYF
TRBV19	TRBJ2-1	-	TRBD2	TGTGCCAGTAGAAAGACTAGCGGGGGGTGGTACAATGAGCAGTTCTTC	CASRKTSGGWYNEQFF
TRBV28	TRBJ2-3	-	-	TGTGCCAGCAGTCCTAGAACAGATACGCAGTATTTT	CASSPRTDTQYF
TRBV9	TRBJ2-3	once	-	TGTGCCCCGGGAGATACGCAGTATTTT	CAPGDTQYF
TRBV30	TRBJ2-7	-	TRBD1	TGTGCCTGGAGTGTTCCGGGACAGGTTACAAAACAGTACTTC	CAWSVPGQVTKQYF
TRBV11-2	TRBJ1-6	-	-	TGTGCCAGCAGCTTACAGTTTTCTTCACCCCTCCACTTT	CASSLQFSSPLHF
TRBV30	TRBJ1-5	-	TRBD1	TGTGCCTGGAGTGTAGGGGGCGCCCGGAATCAGCCCCAGCATTTT	CAWSVGGARNQPQHF
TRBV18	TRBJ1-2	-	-	TGTGCCAGCTCAGGTACAGGGATTACTAACTATGGCTACACCTTC	CASSGTGITNYGYTF
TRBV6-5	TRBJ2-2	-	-	TGTGCCAGCAGGGAGGGGACGTGGAACACCGGGGAGCTGTTTTTT	CASREGTWNTGELFF
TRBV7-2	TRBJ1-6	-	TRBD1	TGTGCCAGCAGCCCAAAAGACAGGGCATCTAATTCACCCCTCCACTTT	CASSPKDRASNSPLHF
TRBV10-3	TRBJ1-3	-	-	TGTGCCATCAGAGGGGCCGACTCTGGAAACACCATATATTTT	CAIRGADSGNTIYF
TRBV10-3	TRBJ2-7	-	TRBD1	TGTGCCATCATGGGACAGAGCTCCTACGAGCAGTACTTC	CAIMGQSSYEQYF
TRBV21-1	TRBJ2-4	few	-	TGTGCCAGCCACAGGACTAGCGGGGGACGTTTAGCCAAAAACATTCAGTACTTC	CASHRTSGGRLAKNIQYF
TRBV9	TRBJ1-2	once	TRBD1	TGTGCCAGCAGGTTATCAGACAGGGGGCGGAGTGGCTACACCTTC	CASRLSDRGRSGYTF
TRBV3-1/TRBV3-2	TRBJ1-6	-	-	TGTGCCAGCAGCCAAGTAGAGGATTCACCCCTCCACTTT	CASSQVEDSPLHF
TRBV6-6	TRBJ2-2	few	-	TGTGCCAGCAGTTATGTTGGGGCAGGAGAAACCGGGGAGCTGTTTTTT	CASSYVGAGETGELFF
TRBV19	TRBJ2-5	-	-	TGTGCCAGTAGGGCAGGTCTTCAAGAGACCCAGTACTTC	CASRAGLQETQYF
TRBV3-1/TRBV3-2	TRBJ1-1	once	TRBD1	TGTGCCAGCAGCACCCGAACAGGGGGCTATTTTGGAGCTTTCTTT	CASSTRTGGYFGAFF
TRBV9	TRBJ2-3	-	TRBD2	TGTGCCAGCAGTGAAGCGGGGAGTTACACAGATACGCAGTATTTT	CASSEAGSYTDTQYF
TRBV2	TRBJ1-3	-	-	TGTGCCAGCAAAGGGGCTGGAAACACCATATATTTT	CASKGAGNTIYF
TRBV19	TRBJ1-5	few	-	TGTGCCAGTACCATCTCGGGGATGGATCAGCCCCAGCATTTT	CASTISGMDQPQHF
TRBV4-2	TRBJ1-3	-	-	TGTGCCAGCAGCCCCCCCGTCGGTAGGGAGAAGGGAAACACCATATATTTT	CASSPPVGREKGNTIYF
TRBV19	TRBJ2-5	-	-	TGTGCCAGTAGTATTCTGGGCAGCCACCAAGAGACCCAGTACTTC	CASSILGSHQETQYF